The 27 T cell receptor beta chains in this list originate from one sample, sequenced in a study of blood T cell repertoires in COVID-19 (dated by TCRdb to about 2020). The library was produced with the immunoSEQ multiplex PCR assay. TCRdb stores this immuneACCESS table with in-frame sequences only. Part of the clones is absent; in the studies checked, under half of the shortfall reflects unresolved V genes, and no reason is known for the rest. The sample table contains about 310,000 clones; only one count was recorded for 90% of them. The leading ten clones occupy roughly 1% of the sample. What was sequenced was peripheral blood. These receptors all come from a woman in her thirties or forties with COVID-19, enrolled during active disease.

The chain links TRBV28 to TRBJ2-7; 9 bases are a match to TRBD1. This CDR3 is built from 12 residues. Per germline, CDR1 MDHEN and CDR2 SYDVKM. The V segment lost 11 bases and the J segment 3 bases; nucleotides outside the gene matches: 5. CDR3 in amino acids: CACRDRVYEQYF. The CDR3 coding sequence is TGTGCCTGCCGGGACAGGGTCTACGAGCAGTACTTC.

CDR3 sequence: CASSEALAVGEQFF. The CDR3 DNA sequence: TGTGCCAGCAGTGAAGCGCTAGCGGTAGGCGAGCAGTTCTTC. J is TRBJ2-1 and V is TRBV6-1, with 7 bases fitting TRBD2. V was clipped by 0 bases and J by 10 bases; unmatched bases: 6. The CDR3 runs to 14 residues. Germline assignment: CDR1 MNHNS and CDR2 SASEGT.

For this clone: This same CDR3 is encoded by further DNA sequences in the sample. This chain links TRBV19 with TRBJ1-5, with TRBD1 matching 9 bases. Germline V gene lookup returns CDR1 LNHDA and CDR2 SQIVND (reference sequence). Trimming at V came to 3 bases and at J to 5 bases, leaving 2 bases not matched to a gene. CDR3 size: 14 residues. The CDR3 DNA sequence: TGTGCCAGTAGTATTCGGACAGGGGATCAGCCCCAGCATTTT. Protein product: CASSIRTGDQPQHF. Full variable domain (remainder filled in from reference TRBV19 and TRBJ1-5): DGGITQSPKYLFRKEGQNVTLSCEQNLNHDAMYWYRQDPGQGLRLIYYSQIVNDFQKGDIAEGYSVSREKKESFPLTVTSAQKNPTAFYLCASSIRTGDQPQHFGDGTRLSIL.

The chain recombines TRBV7-2 with TRBJ1-2; 8 bases map to TRBD1. CDR1 and CDR2 from the germline V gene are SGHTA and FQGNSA. This CDR3 comprises 15 residues. V lost 2 bases to trimming and J lost 4 bases; unmatched junction nucleotides: 6. The CDR3 sequence: CASSLWDRSLYGYTF. The CDR3 coding sequence is TGTGCCAGCAGCTTATGGGACAGGAGTCTCTATGGCTACACCTTC.

The rearrangement uses TRBV5-1 and TRBJ1-2; the match to TRBD1 covers 9 bases. V lost 3 bases to trimming and J lost 4 bases; unmatched junction nucleotides: 7. Germline CDR1 is SGHRS and CDR2 is YFSETQ. The CDR3 covers 15 residues. CDR3 residues: CASSSGGQGSYGYTF. DNA of the CDR3: TGCGCCAGCAGCTCTGGGGGACAGGGCTCCTATGGCTACACCTTC. The variable domain in full, with the rest retrieved from reference TRBV5-1 and TRBJ1-2, is KAGVTQTPRYLIKTRGQQVTLSCSPISGHRSVSWYQQTPGQGLQFLFEYFSETQRNKGNFPGRFSGRQFSNSRSEMNVSTLELGDSALYLCASSSGGQGSYGYTFGSGTRLTVV.

The gene calls are TRBV27 and TRBJ1-2; 9 bases line up with TRBD1. Germline CDR1 MNHEY, CDR2 SMNVEV (reference sequence). V lost 2 bases, J lost 8 bases, and 12 bases stayed unmatched. The CDR3 is made up of 16 amino acids. CDR3 bases: TGTGCCAGCAGTTTACTGCTGGGACAGGGTCATGAGGGCTACACCTTC. Amino acid sequence: CASSLLLGQGHEGYTF.

This clone was picked up one time. The rearrangement joins TRBV3-1 (or the pseudogene TRBV3-2) to TRBJ2-5, with a possible D match to TRBD2 (6 bases). CDR1 and CDR2 from the germline V gene are LGHDT and YNNKEL (reference sequence). Trimming stripped 4 bases from V and 4 bases from J, with 13 bases between. This CDR3 spans 14 amino acids. In DNA, the CDR3 is TGTGCCAGCAGCCCTGTAGGAGGGAGAGAGACCCAGTACTTC. As protein: CASSPVGGRETQYF.

The chain combines TRBV7-9 with TRBJ2-5; D call uncertain. The length of the CDR3 is 14 residues. Trimming cost V 5 bases and J 3 bases, with 13 bases left between them. CDR1 is SEHNR, CDR2 FQNEAQ, per germline (reference sequence). The CDR3 protein is CASSRRSIEETQYF. The CDR3 region has the DNA TGTGCCAGCAGCCGCCGATCAATAGAAGAGACCCAGTACTTC.

This clone was observed once. This sequence joins TRBV5-4 and TRBJ1-2; 7 bases map to TRBD1. Germline CDR1 SGHNT, CDR2 YYREEE (reference sequence). This CDR3 is built from 14 residues. V gave up 5 bases and J gave up 6 bases; unmatched junction bases: 10. The CDR3 loop reads CASSFTEGANGYTF. CDR3 nucleotides: TGTGCCAGCAGTTTCACGGAGGGGGCGAATGGCTACACCTTC.

V is TRBV5-1 and J is TRBJ1-6; TRBD1 aligns across 10 bases. Germline assignment: CDR1 SGHRS and CDR2 YFSETQ. The CDR3 contains 16 residues. J lost 9 bases, V lost 6 bases, and 12 bases had no gene match. CDR3 protein: CASKATTGGSGSPLHF. The CDR3 coding sequence is TGCGCCAGCAAAGCAACGACAGGGGGCAGCGGTTCACCCCTCCACTTT. Using reference TRBV5-1 and TRBJ1-6 for the parts outside the CDR3, the full variable domain is KAGVTQTPRYLIKTRGQQVTLSCSPISGHRSVSWYQQTPGQGLQFLFEYFSETQRNKGNFPGRFSGRQFSNSRSEMNVSTLELGDSALYLCASKATTGGSGSPLHFGNGTRLTVT.

This clone occurred once. The rearrangement joins TRBV7-2 to TRBJ2-1; 7 bases map to TRBD2. The J segment lost 9 bases and the V segment lost 6 bases, leaving 11 bases of the junction unmatched. Germline V CDR1 and CDR2: SGHTA, FQGNSA. The CDR3 has 14 residues. The CDR3 spells CASSQETLATEQFF. The CDR3 nucleotides are TGTGCCAGCAGTCAGGAGACACTAGCGACTGAGCAGTTCTTC. Full variable domain (outside the CDR3, taken from reference TRBV7-2 and TRBJ2-1): GAGVSQSPSNKVTEKGKDVELRCDPISGHTALYWYRQSLGQGLEFLIYFQGNSAPDKSGLPSDRFSAERTGGSVSTLTIQRTQQEDSAVYLCASSQETLATEQFFGPGTRLTVL.

The chain combines TRBV7-3 with TRBJ2-2; 11 bases map to TRBD2. V lost 5 bases to trimming and J lost 1 base; unmatched junction nucleotides: 3. The CDR3 runs to 16 residues. CDR1 SGHTA and CDR2 FQGTGA come from the germline V gene. The CDR3 nucleotides read TGTGCCAGCAGCCCCACTAGCGGGGGGAACACCGGGGAGCTGTTTTTT. This gives the protein CASSPTSGGNTGELFF.

CDR3 nucleotides: TGTGCCAGCAGTCCCGGGGTAGCGGGAGGGGGATACACAGATACGCAGTATTTT. Amino acids: CASSPGVAGGGYTDTQYF. The rearrangement uses TRBV27 and TRBJ2-3, with TRBD2 identical over 11 bases. Germline lookup yields CDR1 MNHEY and CDR2 SMNVEV (reference sequence). This CDR3 spans 18 amino acids. J was trimmed by 2 bases and V by 5 bases; bases with no gene match: 12.

This clone was seen a single time. This sequence joins TRBV5-5 and TRBJ1-5; tentatively, D is TRBD1 (6 bases). Germline V gene sequence: CDR1 SGHKS, CDR2 YYEKEE (reference sequence). This CDR3 has 15 amino acids. V lost 1 base to trimming and J lost 7 bases, with 15 bases between them. The DNA of the CDR3 is TGTGCCAGCAGCTTGATAGGGGGAAGGGACCAGCCCCAGCATTTT. Protein sequence: CASSLIGGRDQPQHF.

This rearrangement joins TRBV28 to TRBJ1-2; D call uncertain. Trimming took off 6 bases at V and 5 bases at J, with 7 bases between the two ends. This CDR3 contains 11 residues. Germline lookup yields CDR1 MDHEN and CDR2 SYDVKM. CDR3 nucleotides: TGTGCCAGCAGCTACCGATATGGCTACACCTTC. It translates to CASSYRYGYTF.

The chain is built from TRBV5-4 and TRBJ2-1; the match to TRBD2 covers 11 bases. From germline, CDR1 is SGHNT and CDR2 YYREEE (reference sequence). The CDR3 has 15 amino acids. Trimming cost V 2 bases and J 8 bases; bases outside gene matches: 6. The CDR3 DNA sequence: TGTGCCAGCAGCTTAATAGCGGGGGGGCTCGATGAGCAGTTCTTC. Its translation is CASSLIAGGLDEQFF.

The chain uses TRBV27 and TRBJ2-3; 8 positions agree with TRBD2. Germline V gene lookup returns CDR1 MNHEY and CDR2 SMNVEV (reference sequence). The junction had 3 bases not matched to a gene; V was cut back by 7 bases and J by 3 bases. The CDR3 has 13 amino acids. The CDR3 nucleotides are TGTGCCAGCATTCGGGGGGGAACAGATACGCAGTATTTT. The encoded protein is CASIRGGTDTQYF.

The chain uses TRBV19 and TRBJ1-2; 8 nucleotides match TRBD1. Germline V gives CDR1 LNHDA, CDR2 SQIVND (reference sequence). The CDR3 is 13 residues long. V dropped 3 bases and J dropped 4; count of bases not matched to a gene: 1. The DNA of the CDR3 is TGTGCCAGTAGTATTGGGACAGGCTATGGCTACACCTTC. Residues: CASSIGTGYGYTF.

The rearrangement joins TRBV5-1 to TRBJ2-5; 7 nucleotides line up with TRBD1. This CDR3 region has 16 residues. Germline V lookup: CDR1 SGHRS, CDR2 YFSETQ. The trim removed 0 bases at V and 5 bases at J, leaving 10 bases unmatched. CDR3 sequence: CASSLAGNRGYETQYF. CDR3 DNA sequence: TGCGCCAGCAGCTTGGCCGGGAACAGGGGATATGAGACCCAGTACTTC.

The chain combines TRBV27 with TRBJ2-7, with 13 bases fitting TRBD2. The CDR3 contains 15 residues. After removal of 4 bases from V and 9 bases from J, the junction contained 9 bases not matched to a gene. The V gene's germline CDR1 is MNHEY and CDR2 SMNVEV (reference sequence). CDR3 nucleotide sequence: TGTGCCAGCAGTTCACATGGACTAGCGGGAGTAGGGCAGTACTTC. This translates into CASSSHGLAGVGQYF.

The chain links TRBV3-1 (or the pseudogene TRBV3-2) to TRBJ1-3, with unresolved D. V lost 4 bases and J 0 bases, leaving 13 bases between the germline ends. This CDR3 is 16 amino acids long. The germline V gene has CDR1 LGHDT and CDR2 YNNKEL (reference sequence). CDR3 bases: TGTGCCAGCAGCCCTCGCGAGGTTTTCTCTGGAAACACCATATATTTT. Translation gives CASSPREVFSGNTIYF.

The chain joins TRBV27 to TRBJ2-7; 9 positions agree with TRBD1. The CDR3 has 15 residues. With V trimmed by 6 bases and J by 4 bases, 10 bases remained unmatched. The germline V gene has CDR1 MNHEY and CDR2 SMNVEV (reference sequence). The CDR3 DNA is TGTGCCAGCAGCCTAACAGGGGGCGGCCATTACGAGCAGTACTTC. Its protein product is CASSLTGGGHYEQYF.

The chain combines TRBV11-2 with TRBJ2-5; possible D gene TRBD2, 6 bases. Germline CDR1 is SGHAT and CDR2 is FQNNGV. The CDR3 extends over 17 amino acids. V lost 1 base and J 2 bases, leaving 17 bases between the germline ends. The CDR3 here is CASSLGTLAKGQETQYF. The CDR3 coding sequence is TGTGCCAGCAGCTTAGGGACCCTAGCGAAGGGGCAAGAGACCCAGTACTTC.

This rearrangement joins TRBV28 to TRBJ1-1, with 7 bases fitting TRBD1. Germline CDR1 reads MDHEN; CDR2 reads SYDVKM. Trimming took 5 bases from V and 0 from J; bases not matched to a gene: 9. CDR3 length: 16 residues. The CDR3 sequence: CASSLRTGNMNTEAFF. The DNA for the CDR3 is TGTGCCAGCAGTCTCCGGACAGGTAATATGAACACTGAAGCTTTCTTT.

The CDR3 nucleotides read TGTGCCAGCAGCACTTATAGCGGCACCATATATTTT. Translated, it gives CASSTYSGTIYF. The rearrangement joins TRBV12-3 or TRBV12-4 to TRBJ1-3, with unresolved D. V was cut by 6 bases and J by 9 bases, with 12 bases left in between. CDR3 length: 12 residues.

The V and J genes are TRBV10-3 and TRBJ2-7; D is unclear. Germline values: CDR1 ENHRY, CDR2 SYGVKD. The CDR3 sequence is 14 residues long. Trimming left V 5 bases short and J 2 bases short, with 13 bases between. The CDR3 spells CAISSGSMTYEQYF. The CDR3 nucleotides read TGTGCCATCAGTTCAGGCAGTATGACCTACGAGCAGTACTTC.

The rearrangement links TRBV7-2 to TRBJ2-2; 7 nucleotides align to TRBD2. Per the germline V gene, CDR1 is SGHTA and CDR2 is FQGNSA. J was trimmed by 5 bases and V by 4 bases; bases with no gene match: 10. The CDR3 loop spans 16 amino acids. This CDR3 reads CASSSVTGLFTGELFF. The DNA of the CDR3 is TGTGCCAGCAGCTCGGTCACGGGACTATTTACCGGGGAGCTGTTTTTT.